This TCR beta chain was recorded in a study of blood T cell repertoires in COVID-19. Recruitment covered about two dozen US areas and drew participants whose ages spanned about 18 to 95 years. Under the authors' procedure: Amplification of reference gene primers provided the estimated nucleated cell counts. The data were produced by immunoSEQ multiplex PCR, yet TCRdb's version contains in-frame clones alone and is incomplete. The V and J calls and the clone size are those of that table, but D and trimming were determined from the DNA. The sample has around 300,000 clones, 75% to 90% seen once; the top ten hold over 2%. The J segment lost 8 bases and the V segment lost 6 bases, leaving 14 bases of the junction unmatched. The CDR3 totals 16 residues. Germline V gene sequence: CDR1 SGDLS, CDR2 YYNGEE.

The source material was PBMCs or T cells enriched from blood (not recorded which). This sequence joins TRBV9 and TRBJ1-2, with 12 bases fitting TRBD1. The TCR originated in a woman aged 18-29 years who had recovered from COVID-19. This CDR3 is CASTGSGTGGARGYTF. DNA of the CDR3: TGTGCCAGCACCGGGTCCGGGACAGGGGGCGCGAGGGGCTACACCTTC.